These 9 T cell receptor beta chains were all obtained from the same sample, sequenced in a study of cytomegalovirus exposure and HLA in healthy donors. The PCR ran on 60 Vbeta and 13 Jbeta primers. Repertoires were generated with immunoSEQ multiplex PCR, while TCRdb's copy carries only in-frame clones and drops some. The repertoire holds approximately 150,000 clones, with about 80% as singletons. Sequencing was done on a sample of PBMCs. The receptor set was obtained from a man between 18 and 35 years old in good health and CMV-seropositive.

V is TRBV10-3 and J is TRBJ2-1, with D possibly TRBD2 on 6 matching bases. Germline values: CDR1 ENHRY, CDR2 SYGVKD. V was clipped by 0 bases and J by 2 bases, with 11 bases between them. This CDR3 comprises 16 residues. CDR3 region: CAISESEWGAYNEQFF. Written as DNA, the CDR3 is TGTGCCATCAGTGAGTCGGAGTGGGGGGCCTACAATGAGCAGTTCTTC.

The J gene is TRBJ2-5, the V gene TRBV4-1; 7 bases map to TRBD1. This CDR3 is 15 amino acids long. The ends lost 3 bases at V and 4 bases at J; junction bases unmatched: 8. Germline V gene data show CDR1 as MGHRA and CDR2 as YSYEKL. The CDR3 DNA reads TGCGCCAGCAGCCAGGCCGACAGGGTGATAGAGACCCAGTACTTC. It translates to CASSQADRVIETQYF.

The V gene is TRBV5-1, the J gene TRBJ1-1, with TRBD1 matching over 12 bases. The V segment lost 0 bases and the J segment 8 bases; nucleotides outside the gene matches: 5. The CDR3 is made up of 15 amino acids. Looked up from germline, CDR1 is SGHRS and CDR2 is YFSETQ. CDR3 coding DNA: TGCGCCAGCAGCTTGGCCCCGGGACAGGGGGCAGAAGCTTTCTTT. Its translation: CASSLAPGQGAEAFF.

This chain uses TRBV4-2 with TRBJ2-5; 9 nucleotides align to TRBD2. Germline loops: CDR1 LGHNA, CDR2 YNFKEQ. The V and J ends lost 1 base and 1 base, in that order; junction bases with no gene match: 7. The CDR3 is made up of 17 amino acids. Here the CDR3 DNA reads TGTGCCAGCAGCCAAGGGGCCGGGACTAGCAGCCAAGAGACCCAGTACTTC. Protein: CASSQGAGTSSQETQYF.

CDR3 protein: CASSSDSGRAYEQYF. The CDR3 DNA is TGTGCCAGCAGTTCAGATAGCGGGAGGGCCTACGAGCAGTACTTC. V usage is TRBV7-2 and J usage is TRBJ2-7; TRBD2 agrees at 11 bases. The V segment lost 6 bases and the J segment 2 bases; nucleotides outside the gene matches: 6. Germline V gene data show CDR1 as SGHTA and CDR2 as FQGNSA. The CDR3 loop spans 15 amino acids. Combining the CDR3 with reference TRBV7-2 and TRBJ2-7 gives the whole variable domain GAGVSQSPSNKVTEKGKDVELRCDPISGHTALYWYRQSLGQGLEFLIYFQGNSAPDKSGLPSDRFSAERTGGSVSTLTIQRTQQEDSAVYLCASSSDSGRAYEQYFGPGTRLTVT.

The rearrangement joins TRBV18 to TRBJ1-5; D unclear. Germline values: CDR1 KGHSH, CDR2 LQKENI. The V end lost 2 bases, the J end lost 0 bases, and 5 bases lay between the germline ends. The CDR3 is 14 residues long. Here the CDR3 DNA reads TGTGCCAGCTCACCAACAATTAGCAATCAGCCCCAGCATTTT. Its translation is CASSPTISNQPQHF.

The gene calls are TRBV11-2 and TRBJ1-2, with D hard to call. V was trimmed by 5 bases and J by 8 bases, leaving 24 bases between them. The CDR3 extends over 16 amino acids. Germline CDR1 and CDR2: SGHAT and FQNNGV. CDR3 nucleotides: TGTGCCAGCAGCGGATCTCGCGGGAGAGACACTCGGGGCTACACCTTC. This gives the protein CASSGSRGRDTRGYTF. Combining the CDR3 with reference TRBV11-2 and TRBJ1-2 gives the whole variable domain EAGVAQSPRYKIIEKRQSVAFWCNPISGHATLYWYQQILGQGPKLLIQFQNNGVVDDSQLPKDRFSAERLKGVDSTLKIQPAKLEDSAVYLCASSGSRGRDTRGYTFGSGTRLTVV.

A few counts support this clone. The chain links TRBV15 to TRBJ2-5; 7 positions match TRBD1. The trim removed 5 bases at V and 11 bases at J, leaving 11 bases unmatched. The CDR3 is 13 residues long. CDR1 is LNHNV, CDR2 YYDKDF, per germline (reference sequence). The CDR3 sequence is CATSGPTGLEQYF. The CDR3 bases are TGTGCCACCAGCGGCCCGACAGGGCTTGAGCAGTACTTC.

The chain carries TRBV5-1 and TRBJ1-5, with unresolved D. The germline V gene has CDR1 SGHRS and CDR2 YFSETQ. Trimming cost V 0 bases and J 4 bases, with 8 bases left between them. The CDR3 length is 14 residues. CDR3 coding DNA: TGCGCCAGCAGCTTGGGTCCGGGGAATCAGCCCCAGCATTTT. Protein sequence: CASSLGPGNQPQHF. Drawing the rest from reference TRBV5-1 and TRBJ1-5, the complete variable domain is KAGVTQTPRYLIKTRGQQVTLSCSPISGHRSVSWYQQTPGQGLQFLFEYFSETQRNKGNFPGRFSGRQFSNSRSEMNVSTLELGDSALYLCASSLGPGNQPQHFGDGTRLSIL.